The 15 T cell receptor beta chains below all came from one sample that was sequenced in a study of control samples from healthy donors and cancer patients (TCRdb year 2020). Libraries came from the immunoSEQ multiplex PCR assay. Not all clones reach the TCRdb copy of this immuneACCESS table, which keeps in-frame sequences only. Checked studies attribute under half of the gap to unresolved V genes and leave the rest unexplained. Counted in this sample were approximately 220,000 clones; over 90% of them appeared once. Of the sample, approximately 1.4% is held by the ten largest clones. Material for sequencing was blood. Receptor source: a man between 45 and 60 years old in good health.

The chain carries TRBV4-3 and TRBJ1-1, with D maybe TRBD1 (5 bases). Between the trimmed V and J ends, which lost 0 bases and 4 bases, there was a span of 15 bases. Germline CDR1 and CDR2: LGHNA and YSLEER. There are 16 residues in the CDR3. The CDR3 region has the DNA TGCGCCAGCAGCCAAGATTCTCAGGGCTGGGGCACTGAAGCTTTCTTT. It is translated as CASSQDSQGWGTEAFF.

The V gene is TRBV29-1, the J gene TRBJ2-1, with TRBD1 matching over 9 bases. V trimming: 7 bases; J trimming: 9 bases; junction bases outside the gene matches: 4. CDR1 SQVTM and CDR2 ANQGSEA come from the germline V gene. The CDR3 spans 11 residues. CDR3 DNA: TGCAGCGCCACAGGGGGCGGTGAGCAGTTCTTC. Protein: CSATGGGEQFF.

This sequence joins TRBV28 and TRBJ1-6; D possibly corresponds to TRBD1 (6 bases). CDR3 size: 14 residues. Per the germline V gene, CDR1 is MDHEN and CDR2 is SYDVKM. V lost 2 bases, J lost 11 bases, and 13 bases lay in between. The CDR3 sequence: CASSLLGGAAPLHF. The CDR3 coding sequence is TGTGCCAGCAGTTTACTCGGGGGGGCGGCACCCCTCCACTTT. Filled out from reference TRBV28 and TRBJ1-6, the complete variable domain reads DVKVTQSSRYLVKRTGEKVFLECVQDMDHENMFWYRQDPGLGLRLIYFSYDVKMKEKGDIPEGYSVSREKKERFSLILESASTNQTSMYLCASSLLGGAAPLHFGNGTRLTVT.

The rearrangement joins TRBV29-1 to TRBJ1-4, with 7 bases matching TRBD1. From germline, CDR1 is SQVTM and CDR2 ANQGSEA. V trimming: 1 base; J trimming: 5 bases; junction bases outside the gene matches: 4. This CDR3 contains 14 residues. CDR3 DNA sequence: TGCAGCGTTGAAGCACCAGGGGGGAATGAAAAACTGTTTTTT. This codes for CSVEAPGGNEKLFF.

The chain's CDR3 is CASSAGGGDIQYF. The CDR3 region has the DNA TGTGCCAGCTCCGCAGGGGGCGGGGACATTCAGTACTTC. J is TRBJ2-4 and V is TRBV7-9; 8 bases map to TRBD1. Trimming at V came to 8 bases and at J to 8 bases, leaving 8 bases not matched to a gene. Per germline, CDR1 SEHNR and CDR2 FQNEAQ (reference sequence). The CDR3 runs 13 residues.

This clone was seen once. The V call is TRBV7-2, the J call TRBJ1-2; D is uncertain. CDR1 SGHTA and CDR2 FQGNSA come from the germline V gene. The CDR3 runs 14 residues. Deletions cut 1 base from V and 3 bases from J, with 9 bases between. CDR3: CASSLEGRHYGYTF. Here the CDR3 DNA reads TGTGCCAGCAGCTTAGAGGGCAGGCACTATGGCTACACCTTC.

This chain links TRBV5-1 with TRBJ1-6; no firm D call. The germline gives CDR1 SGHRS, CDR2 YFSETQ. Trimming pared 0 bases from V and 9 bases from J, leaving 13 bases between. The CDR3 extends over 15 amino acids. The CDR3 DNA reads TGCGCCAGCAGCTTGGTCCGCCCGAATAGTTCACCCCTCCACTTT. This translates into CASSLVRPNSSPLHF.

This chain uses TRBV5-6 with TRBJ2-1; no clear D gene. Trimming cost V 2 bases and J 2 bases, with 2 bases left between them. This CDR3 comprises 12 residues. CDR1 SGHDT and CDR2 YYEEEE come from the germline V gene. CDR3 region: CASSFPYNEQFF. In nucleotides, the CDR3 is TGTGCCAGCAGCTTTCCCTACAATGAGCAGTTCTTC. Full variable domain (remainder filled in from reference TRBV5-6 and TRBJ2-1): DAGVTQSPTHLIKTRGQQVTLRCSPKSGHDTVSWYQQALGQGPQFIFQYYEEEERQRGNFPDRFSGHQFPNYSSELNVNALLLGDSALYLCASSFPYNEQFFGPGTRLTVL.

The chain employs TRBV21-1 and TRBJ1-2; TRBD1 reflects the table's D call only, with no check against the DNA. TRBV21-1 is a recognized pseudogene. This CDR3 comprises 18 residues. CDR3 nucleotides: TGTGCCAGCAGCAAAGACGGGACACAACTTTCCCTTAACTATGGCTACACCTTC. As protein: CASSKDGTQLSLNYGYTF.

This chain uses TRBV9 with TRBJ2-3; D ambiguous. This CDR3 has 14 amino acids. Germline V CDR1 and CDR2: SGDLS, YYNGEE. V gave up 4 bases and J gave up 6 bases, with 15 bases separating them. This CDR3 is CASSPVPVGDTQYF. DNA for the CDR3: TGTGCCAGCAGCCCTGTGCCGGTGGGGGATACGCAGTATTTT.

The chain joins TRBV7-2 to TRBJ1-4, with 9 bases identical to TRBD1. Germline V gives CDR1 SGHTA, CDR2 FQGNSA. The junction had 7 bases not matched to a gene; V was cut back by 6 bases and J by 5 bases. The CDR3 has 15 residues. The CDR3 sequence: CASSIGDRDNEKLFF. The CDR3 nucleotides are TGTGCCAGCAGTATAGGGGACAGGGACAATGAAAAACTGTTTTTT.

The chain combines TRBV28 with TRBJ1-5; no firm D call. V was clipped by 8 bases and J by 0 bases, with 8 bases between them. From germline, CDR1 is MDHEN and CDR2 SYDVKM. This CDR3 region has 13 residues. The CDR3 is CASCGYSNQPQHF. CDR3 DNA sequence: TGTGCCAGCTGCGGTTATAGCAATCAGCCCCAGCATTTT.

The genes are TRBV5-1 and TRBJ1-1; 7 bases are a match to TRBD1. The CDR3 contains 15 residues. V shed 4 bases and J 1 base; nucleotides not matched to a gene: 7. Germline V gene lookup returns CDR1 SGHRS and CDR2 YFSETQ. CDR3 coding DNA: TGCGCCAGCAGCCCACCGACAGGGAGGAACACTGAAGCTTTCTTT. Translation: CASSPPTGRNTEAFF.

The chain carries TRBV15 and TRBJ1-1; D ambiguous. The CDR3 spans 14 residues. The V gene's germline CDR1 is LNHNV and CDR2 YYDKDF (reference sequence). Trimming stripped 8 bases from V and 1 base from J, with 14 bases between. The CDR3 spells CATLGKLGNTEAFF. The CDR3 nucleotides read TGTGCCACCCTAGGGAAATTAGGGAACACTGAAGCTTTCTTT.

This chain uses TRBV28 with TRBJ1-6, with D unresolved. V dropped 7 bases and J dropped 9 bases, with 16 bases sitting between them. CDR1 is MDHEN, CDR2 SYDVKM, per germline. The CDR3 is 14 amino acids. Here the CDR3 reads CASTPSQEPSPLHF. Written as DNA, the CDR3 is TGTGCCAGCACCCCGTCCCAGGAACCTTCACCCCTCCACTTT.